This TCR beta chain appears in the sequencing data of a study of OX40 agonist ivuxolimab in advanced cancers. Clones were read by immunoSEQ multiplex PCR, and TCRdb kept only the in-frame ones, dropping some. The profile shows 50,000 to 55,000 clones, roughly nine tenths of them singletons. V lost 2 bases, J lost 5 bases, and 24 bases lay in between. CDR3 length: 18 residues. The germline CDR1 and CDR2 sequences are MNHNS and SASEGT. This receptor was taken from an adult with an advanced solid tumor such as melanoma, head and neck, liver or kidney cancer. The chain employs TRBV6-1 and TRBJ1-1; D is perhaps TRBD1 (6 bases). The input for sequencing was CD4+ or CD8+ T cells sorted from blood, taken in a trial of the OX40 agonist ivuxolimab. The CDR3 bases are TGTGCCAGCAGTGAATCACCCCGCAATACAGGGTGGAGGACTGAAGCTTTCTTT. Its protein product is CASSESPRNTGWRTEAFF.